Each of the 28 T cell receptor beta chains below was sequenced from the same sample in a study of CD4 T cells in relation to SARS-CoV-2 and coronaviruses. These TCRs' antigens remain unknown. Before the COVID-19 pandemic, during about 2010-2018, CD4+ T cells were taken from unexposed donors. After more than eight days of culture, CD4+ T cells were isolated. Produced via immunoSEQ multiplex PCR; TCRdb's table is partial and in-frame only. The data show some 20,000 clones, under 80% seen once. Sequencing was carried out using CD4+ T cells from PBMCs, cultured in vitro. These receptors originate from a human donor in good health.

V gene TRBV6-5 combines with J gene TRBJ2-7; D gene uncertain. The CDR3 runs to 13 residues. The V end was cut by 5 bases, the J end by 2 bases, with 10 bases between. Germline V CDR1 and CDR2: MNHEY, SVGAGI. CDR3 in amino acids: CASSRDITYEQYF. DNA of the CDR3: TGTGCCAGCAGTCGCGACATTACCTACGAGCAGTACTTC.

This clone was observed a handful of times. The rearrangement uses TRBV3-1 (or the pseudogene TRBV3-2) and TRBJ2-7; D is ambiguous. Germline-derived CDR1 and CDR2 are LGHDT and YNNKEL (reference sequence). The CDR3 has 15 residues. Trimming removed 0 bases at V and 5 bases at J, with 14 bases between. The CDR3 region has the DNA TGTGCCAGCAGCCAAGATCTTTCGAGGAGCCACGAGCAGTACTTC. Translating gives CASSQDLSRSHEQYF.

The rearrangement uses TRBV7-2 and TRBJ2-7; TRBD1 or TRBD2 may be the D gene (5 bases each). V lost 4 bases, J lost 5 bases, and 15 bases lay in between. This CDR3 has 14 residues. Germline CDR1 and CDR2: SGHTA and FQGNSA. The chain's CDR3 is CASSSSGTLHEQYF. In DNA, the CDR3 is TGTGCCAGCAGCTCGTCCGGGACGCTCCACGAGCAGTACTTC.

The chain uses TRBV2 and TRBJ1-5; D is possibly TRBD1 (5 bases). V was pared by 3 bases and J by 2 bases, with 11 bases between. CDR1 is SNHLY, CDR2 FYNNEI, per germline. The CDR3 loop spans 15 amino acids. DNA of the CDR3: TGTGCCAGCAGTGAGGGGGTCCCAGGCAATCAGCCCCAGCATTTT. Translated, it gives CASSEGVPGNQPQHF.

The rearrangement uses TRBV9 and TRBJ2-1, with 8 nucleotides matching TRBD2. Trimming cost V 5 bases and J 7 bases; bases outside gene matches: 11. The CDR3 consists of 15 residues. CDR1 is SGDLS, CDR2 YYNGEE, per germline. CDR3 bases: TGTGCCAGCAGTCCTGCAGCGGGAGTTGGTAATGAGCAGTTCTTC. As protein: CASSPAAGVGNEQFF.

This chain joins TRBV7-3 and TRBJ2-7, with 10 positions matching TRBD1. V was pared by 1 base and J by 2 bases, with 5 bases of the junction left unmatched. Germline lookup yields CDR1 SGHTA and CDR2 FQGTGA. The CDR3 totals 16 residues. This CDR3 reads CASSLSGGTGAYEQYF. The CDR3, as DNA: TGTGCCAGCAGCTTAAGCGGAGGGACAGGGGCCTACGAGCAGTACTTC.

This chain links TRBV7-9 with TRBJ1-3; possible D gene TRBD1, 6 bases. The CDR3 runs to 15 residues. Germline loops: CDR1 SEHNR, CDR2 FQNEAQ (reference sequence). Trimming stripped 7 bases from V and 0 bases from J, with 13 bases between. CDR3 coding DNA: TGTGCCAGCACCTACGGGGGGCCCTCTGGAAACACCATATATTTT. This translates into CASTYGGPSGNTIYF.

CDR3 sequence reads: CASSGVGGGNSPLHF. The CDR3 region has the DNA TGTGCCAGCAGTGGCGTGGGGGGAGGAAATTCACCCCTCCACTTT. V usage is TRBV6-6 and J usage is TRBJ1-6; TRBD1 might be the D (5 bases). Germline loops: CDR1 MNHNY, CDR2 SVGAGI (reference sequence). V lost 5 bases and J lost 7, with 15 bases in between. The CDR3 is made up of 15 amino acids.

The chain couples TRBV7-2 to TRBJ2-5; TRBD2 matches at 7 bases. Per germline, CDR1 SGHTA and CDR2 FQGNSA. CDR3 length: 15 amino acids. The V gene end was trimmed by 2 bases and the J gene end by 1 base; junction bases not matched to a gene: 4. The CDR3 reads CASSLNSGSQETQYF. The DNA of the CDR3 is TGTGCCAGCAGCTTAAATAGCGGGTCCCAAGAGACCCAGTACTTC.

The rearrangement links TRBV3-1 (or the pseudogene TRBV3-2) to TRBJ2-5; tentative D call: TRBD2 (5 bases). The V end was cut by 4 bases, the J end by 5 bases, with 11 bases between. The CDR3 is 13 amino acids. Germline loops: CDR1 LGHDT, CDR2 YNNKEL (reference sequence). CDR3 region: CASSRLGGETQYF. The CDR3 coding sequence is TGTGCCAGCAGCCGACTCGGCGGGGAGACCCAGTACTTC.

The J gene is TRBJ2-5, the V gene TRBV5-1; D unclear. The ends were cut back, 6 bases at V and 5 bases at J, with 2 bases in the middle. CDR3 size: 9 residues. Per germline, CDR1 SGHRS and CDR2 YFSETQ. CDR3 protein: CASTETQYF. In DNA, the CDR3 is TGCGCCAGCACGGAGACCCAGTACTTC.

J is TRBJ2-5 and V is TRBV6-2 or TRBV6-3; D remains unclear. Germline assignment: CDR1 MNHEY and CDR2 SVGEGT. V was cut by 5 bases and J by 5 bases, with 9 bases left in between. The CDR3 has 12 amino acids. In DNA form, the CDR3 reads TGTGCCAGCAGTAAAGTTGGGGAGACCCAGTACTTC. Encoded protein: CASSKVGETQYF.

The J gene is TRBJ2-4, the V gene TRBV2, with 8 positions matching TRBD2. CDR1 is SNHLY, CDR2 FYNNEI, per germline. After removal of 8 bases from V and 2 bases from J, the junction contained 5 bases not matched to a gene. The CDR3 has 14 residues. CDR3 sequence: CASSGGGTKNIQYF. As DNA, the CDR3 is TGTGCCAGCTCCGGGGGGGGGACCAAAAACATTCAGTACTTC.

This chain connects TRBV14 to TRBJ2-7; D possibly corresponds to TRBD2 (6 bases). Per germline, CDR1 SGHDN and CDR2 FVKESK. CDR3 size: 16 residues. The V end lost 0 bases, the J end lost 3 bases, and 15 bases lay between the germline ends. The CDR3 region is CASSQDLLAPFYEQYF. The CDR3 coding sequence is TGTGCCAGCAGCCAAGATCTGCTAGCGCCCTTCTACGAGCAGTACTTC.

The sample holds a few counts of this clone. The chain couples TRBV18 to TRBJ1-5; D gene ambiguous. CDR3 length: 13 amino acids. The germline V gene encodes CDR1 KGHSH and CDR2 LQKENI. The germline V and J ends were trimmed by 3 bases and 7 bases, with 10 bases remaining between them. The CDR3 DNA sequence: TGTGCCAGCTCACCGGAACAGACGCAGCCCCAGCATTTT. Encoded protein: CASSPEQTQPQHF.

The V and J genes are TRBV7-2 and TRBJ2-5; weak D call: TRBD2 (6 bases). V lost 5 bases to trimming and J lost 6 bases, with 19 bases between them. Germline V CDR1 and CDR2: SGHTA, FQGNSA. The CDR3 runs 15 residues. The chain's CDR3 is CASSINLGGGQTQYF. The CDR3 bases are TGTGCCAGCAGCATAAACTTGGGCGGAGGGCAGACCCAGTACTTC.

The chain's CDR3 is CASSQDSGNNYGYTF. The CDR3 region has the DNA TGTGCCAGCAGCCAAGATTCGGGCAACAACTATGGCTACACCTTC. The chain carries TRBV3-1 (or the pseudogene TRBV3-2) and TRBJ1-2, with D hard to call. The CDR3 contains 15 residues. V was shortened by 0 bases and J by 2 bases, with 10 bases between the two germline ends. Germline V lookup: CDR1 LGHDT, CDR2 YNNKEL (reference sequence).

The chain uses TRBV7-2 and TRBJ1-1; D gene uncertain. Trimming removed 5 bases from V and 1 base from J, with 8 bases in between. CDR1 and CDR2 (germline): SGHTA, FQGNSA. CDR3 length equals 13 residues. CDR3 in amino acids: CASSLSQNTEAFF. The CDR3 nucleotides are TGTGCCAGCAGCCTATCACAGAACACTGAAGCTTTCTTT.

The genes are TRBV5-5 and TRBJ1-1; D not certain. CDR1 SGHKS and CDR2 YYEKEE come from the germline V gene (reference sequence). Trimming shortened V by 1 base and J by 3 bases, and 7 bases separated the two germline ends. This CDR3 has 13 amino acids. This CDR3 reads CASSLSKDTEAFF. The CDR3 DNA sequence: TGTGCCAGCAGCTTGTCGAAAGACACTGAAGCTTTCTTT.

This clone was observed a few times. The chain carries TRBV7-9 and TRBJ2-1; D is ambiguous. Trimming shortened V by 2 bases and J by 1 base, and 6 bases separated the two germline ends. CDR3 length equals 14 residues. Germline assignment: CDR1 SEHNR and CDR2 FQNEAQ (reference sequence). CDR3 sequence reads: CASSLSESYNEQFF. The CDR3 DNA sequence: TGTGCCAGCAGCTTATCGGAGTCCTACAATGAGCAGTTCTTC.

CDR3: CASSYRVQETQYF. The CDR3 nucleotides read TGTGCCAGCAGCTACAGGGTCCAAGAGACCCAGTACTTC. The rearrangement uses TRBV7-2 and TRBJ2-5; D possibly corresponds to TRBD1 (6 bases). CDR3 size: 13 residues. The germline V gene has CDR1 SGHTA and CDR2 FQGNSA. V lost 4 bases and J lost 1, with 7 bases in between.

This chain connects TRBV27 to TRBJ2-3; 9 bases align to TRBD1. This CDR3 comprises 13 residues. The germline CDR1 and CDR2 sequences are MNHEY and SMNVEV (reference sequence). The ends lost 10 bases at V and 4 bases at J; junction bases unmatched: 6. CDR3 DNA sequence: TGTGCCACCCTCCGACAGGGGGCAGATACGCAGTATTTT. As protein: CATLRQGADTQYF.

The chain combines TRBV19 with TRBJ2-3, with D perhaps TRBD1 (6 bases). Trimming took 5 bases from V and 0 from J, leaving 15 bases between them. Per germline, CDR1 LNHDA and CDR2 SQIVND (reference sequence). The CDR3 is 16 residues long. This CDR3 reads CASSGGGFSSTDTQYF. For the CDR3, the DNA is TGTGCCAGTAGTGGTGGGGGCTTTTCTAGCACAGATACGCAGTATTTT. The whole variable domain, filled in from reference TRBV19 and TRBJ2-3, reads DGGITQSPKYLFRKEGQNVTLSCEQNLNHDAMYWYRQDPGQGLRLIYYSQIVNDFQKGDIAEGYSVSREKKESFPLTVTSAQKNPTAFYLCASSGGGFSSTDTQYFGPGTRLTVL.

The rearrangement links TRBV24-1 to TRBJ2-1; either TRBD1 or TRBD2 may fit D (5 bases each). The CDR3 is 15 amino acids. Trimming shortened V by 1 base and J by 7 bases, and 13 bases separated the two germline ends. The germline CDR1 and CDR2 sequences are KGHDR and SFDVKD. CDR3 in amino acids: CATSDFRQSGNEQFF. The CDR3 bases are TGTGCCACCAGTGATTTCCGACAGTCGGGGAATGAGCAGTTCTTC.

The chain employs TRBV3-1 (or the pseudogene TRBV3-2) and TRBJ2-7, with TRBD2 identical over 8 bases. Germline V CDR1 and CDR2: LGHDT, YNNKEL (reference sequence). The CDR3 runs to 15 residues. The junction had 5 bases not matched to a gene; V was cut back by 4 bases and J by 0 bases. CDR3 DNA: TGTGCCAGCAGCCCTGGGACTAGACCCTCCTACGAGCAGTACTTC. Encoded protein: CASSPGTRPSYEQYF.

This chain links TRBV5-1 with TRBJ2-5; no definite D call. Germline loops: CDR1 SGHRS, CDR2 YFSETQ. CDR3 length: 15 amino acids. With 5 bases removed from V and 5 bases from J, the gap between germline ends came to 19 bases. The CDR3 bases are TGCGCCAGCAGTACAGACGGTGGTCGAAGGGAGACCCAGTACTTC. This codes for CASSTDGGRRETQYF. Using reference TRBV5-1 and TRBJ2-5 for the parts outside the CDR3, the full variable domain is KAGVTQTPRYLIKTRGQQVTLSCSPISGHRSVSWYQQTPGQGLQFLFEYFSETQRNKGNFPGRFSGRQFSNSRSEMNVSTLELGDSALYLCASSTDGGRRETQYFGPGTRLLVL.

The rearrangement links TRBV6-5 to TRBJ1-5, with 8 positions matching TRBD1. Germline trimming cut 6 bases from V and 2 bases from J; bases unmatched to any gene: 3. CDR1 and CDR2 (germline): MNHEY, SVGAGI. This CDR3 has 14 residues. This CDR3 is CASSPGGGNQPQHF. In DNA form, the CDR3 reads TGTGCCAGCAGCCCAGGGGGCGGCAATCAGCCCCAGCATTTT.

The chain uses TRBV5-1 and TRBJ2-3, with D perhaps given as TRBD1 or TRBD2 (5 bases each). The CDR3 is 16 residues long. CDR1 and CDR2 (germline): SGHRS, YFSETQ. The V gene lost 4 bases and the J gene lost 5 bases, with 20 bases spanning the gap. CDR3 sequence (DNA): TGCGCCAGCAGCAACTTACCCGGGACGGTCATAGATACGCAGTATTTT. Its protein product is CASSNLPGTVIDTQYF. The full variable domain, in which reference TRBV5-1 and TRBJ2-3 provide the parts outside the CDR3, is KAGVTQTPRYLIKTRGQQVTLSCSPISGHRSVSWYQQTPGQGLQFLFEYFSETQRNKGNFPGRFSGRQFSNSRSEMNVSTLELGDSALYLCASSNLPGTVIDTQYFGPGTRLTVL.